This TCR beta chain is drawn from a study of blood T cells in healthy people across ages (dated by TCRdb to the mid-2010s). Regarding the research as a whole: In model experiments, template switching captured about one uniquely barcoded TCR beta cDNA molecule for every two T cells. The donors were divided into four age groups: young (average around 17 years), middle-aged (about 39), aged (approximately 62) and long-lived (82). To track age-related changes in TCR beta repertoire diversity, the study relied on deep sequencing normalized with unique cDNA molecular identifiers. Two additional independent replicas of 1 million unique cDNA reads from the same blood draw were analyzed for two donors (one aged 18 to 29 and one aged 80 or older).

The donors were roughly 40 Caucasian individuals from Russia, aged roughly 6 to 100 years, who were systemically healthy. Around 10 milliliters of peripheral blood were drawn from each donor into EDTA-treated Vacutainer tubes. PBMCs were isolated by Ficoll-Paque density-gradient centrifugation, with at least 7 million obtained per sample. Total RNA, at least 6 micrograms per sample, was extracted from PBMCs with Trizol reagent. The percentages of naive CD45RAhigh/CD27high T cells were determined by flow cytometry on a PBMC aliquot from every donor. With respect to this clonotype: Its cognate antigen has yet to be identified. Base qualities are missing; no much larger clone stands one base away.

The library was prepared using 5' RACE. The listed sequencing device is Illumina HiSeq 2500. A second PCR of 7 to 11 cycles was performed with a sample-barcoded 5' primer and a J-beta primer mix. A unique molecular identifier was introduced onto each TCR beta cDNA molecule by a template-switch 5' adaptor carrying 12 random nucleotides. Each sample yielded at least 2.5 million CDR3-containing paired-end reads. The Mint cDNA synthesis kit, primed by a TRBC-specific oligonucleotide, was used to synthesize first-strand cDNA from all RNA. All cDNA was treated with uracil-DNA glycosylase and then went through a first 18-cycle PCR with the universal primers M1SS and BC2_uni_R. Regarding the original processing steps: For normalization, 1 million high-quality reads were randomly selected from each sample, with every read carrying a distinct molecular identifier. Instead of being binned into consensus sequences, reads with shared molecular identifiers were discarded. MiTCR, with a Q25 quality threshold and the strictest error-elimination algorithm, was used for CDR3 identification, clonotype clustering and error correction. A nonparametric unseen species model with Euler transformation was used to estimate a lower bound on total TCR beta diversity. TCRdb reanalyzed the raw reads on its own, using fastp at Q25 for trimming and MiXCR for clone calling, and kept in-frame beta chains. Here each entry gathers all rows of one CDR3 protein and keeps the most common genes and DNA. It is TCRdb's table, rather than the study itself, that gives the V and J calls and clone size. Here the sample has some 760,000 distinct CDR3 sequences; around 25% occur a single time. 9.4% of the sample goes to the ten largest clones.

Study-level results and caveats: Conclusive comparison of naive and antigen-experienced compartments was prevented by the profiling of bulk unsorted PBMCs. Total diversity estimates from one million sequenced T cells were considered lower bounds and underestimates. Because donor CMV infection status was unknown, age-related changes in expanded clonotypes were potentially confounded. As age increased, observed TCR beta diversity per million T cells dropped in a roughly linear way, and a significant reduction was already evident by age roughly 36. Compared with the aged group, the long-lived group had more naive CD4+ T cells, fewer expanded clones and increased TCR diversity, suggesting age selection. Observed TCR beta diversity correlated strongly with the percentage of naive T cells measured by flow cytometry.

V loses 5 bases, J loses 3 bases, and the germline ends lie 14 bases apart. According to the germline V gene (reference sequence), CDR1 reads SEHNR and CDR2 reads FQNEAQ. Counted from cysteine to phenylalanine, this CDR3 has 15 amino acids. Only the CDR3 part of the read is kept: 45 bases, read in frame from the first base. These data were also reused for a study on T cells of mothers and their children. The second study's authors report: Nine systemically healthy Caucasian individuals served as donors, namely three mothers together with their six children. cDNA synthesis consumed the entire amount of extracted RNA, loaded at approximately 1.6 ug RNA in each 15 ul reaction. In the second PCR, sample barcodes and 2-4 random nucleotides were introduced via the M1S primer. Each mother yielded over 9 million TCR beta CDR3 reads and each child roughly 2.9 million reads. In both related and unrelated pairs, thymic selection shapes the output of TCR recombination in a similar way, with inherited differences having only a minor effect. Normalized repertoire overlap in related mother-child pairs was always slightly higher than in unrelated mother-child pairs, but the difference was never significant. No persistent microchimeric T cell clones were detected, at a sensitivity of approximately 100 clones per million clonotypes. In the study, deep NGS was used to compare the TCR beta repertoires of mothers and children, and features distinguishing related mother-child pairs from unrelated individuals were sought. The mean age was about 38 +/- 4 years for the mothers and about 12 +/- 4 years for the children. After adapter ligation was performed with NEBNext reagents, the libraries were sequenced on an Illumina HiSeq 2000 with 100+100 nt paired-end reads. Mother and child libraries were prepared a month apart and sequenced in separate runs to prevent cross-contamination. For each donor, somewhere between about 450,000 and 2,000,000 distinct TCR beta clonotypes were identified. Naive TCR beta clonotypes were estimated from low-frequency clonotypes matched to each donor's FACS-determined naive share, without sorting.

Recombination joined TRBV7-9 with TRBJ1-3; too little of a D gene remains to name it. The sample taken for sequencing was blood. The receptor's source is a boy between 10 and 17 years old in good health. The DNA is as follows: TGTGCCAGCAGCGCAATGAAGGGATTTGGAAACACCATATATTTT. Its translation is CASSAMKGFGNTIYF. Supplemented by the reference TRBV7-9 and TRBJ1-3 proteins around the CDR3, the complete variable domain is DTGVSQNPRHKITKRGQNVTFRCDPISEHNRLYWYRQTLGQGPEFLTYFQNEAQLEKSRLLSDRFSAERPKGSFSTLEIQRTEQGDSAMYLCASSAMKGFGNTIYFGEGSWLTVV.